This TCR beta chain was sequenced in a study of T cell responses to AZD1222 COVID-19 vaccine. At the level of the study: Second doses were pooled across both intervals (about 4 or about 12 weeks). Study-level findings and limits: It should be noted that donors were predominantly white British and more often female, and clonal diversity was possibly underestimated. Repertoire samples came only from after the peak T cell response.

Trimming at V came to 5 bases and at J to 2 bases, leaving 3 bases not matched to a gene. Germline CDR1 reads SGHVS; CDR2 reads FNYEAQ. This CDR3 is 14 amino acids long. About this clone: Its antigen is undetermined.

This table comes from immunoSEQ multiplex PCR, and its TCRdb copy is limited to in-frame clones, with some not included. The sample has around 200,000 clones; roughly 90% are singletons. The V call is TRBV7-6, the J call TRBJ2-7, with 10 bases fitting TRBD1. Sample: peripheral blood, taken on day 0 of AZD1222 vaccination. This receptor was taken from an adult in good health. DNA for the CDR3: TGTGCCAGCAGCCCGGGGACAGGGGCCTACGAGCAGTACTTC. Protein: CASSPGTGAYEQYF.